Described below is a single T cell receptor beta chain sequence and its context. Within 2 weeks before study entry, exposed participants met a COVID-19 case. This record comes from a study of blood T cell repertoires in COVID-19. For the study at large: Researchers got acute and convalescent COVID-19 samples from the United States, Italy and Spain.

This CDR3 has 15 amino acids. Germline V CDR1 and CDR2: SGHDN, FVKESK. The ends were cut back, 0 bases at V and 8 bases at J, with 16 bases in the middle. Only in-frame clones appear in the TCRdb table, and some are missing; sequencing was by immunoSEQ multiplex PCR. The repertoire consists of approximately 150,000 clones, with approximately 86% occurring once and the leading ten covering over 4%. Sequences were obtained from PBMCs or T cells enriched from blood (not recorded which). V and J are TRBV14 and TRBJ1-2; no definite D call. The clonotype originates from a woman between 40 and 55 years old who had been exposed to COVID-19. CDR3 bases: TGTGCCAGCAGCCAAGACGTGCATTCCGCGTGGGGCTACACCTTC. This sequence encodes CASSQDVHSAWGYTF. Full variable domain (outside the CDR3, taken from reference TRBV14 and TRBJ1-2): EAGVTQFPSHSVIEKGQTVTLRCDPISGHDNLYWYRRVMGKEIKFLLHFVKESKQDESGMPNNRFLAERTGGTYSTLKVQPAELEDSGVYFCASSQDVHSAWGYTFGSGTRLTVV.